This T cell receptor (beta chain) was observed in a study of blood T cell repertoires in COVID-19. Study-level background: Italy, Spain and the United States were the sources of the convalescent and acute COVID-19 samples.

This clone was seen only once. The CDR3 is made up of 15 amino acids. Germline trimming cut 5 bases from V and 8 bases from J; bases unmatched to any gene: 13. Germline CDR1 and CDR2: MNHEY and SMNVEV (reference sequence). The assay was immunoSEQ multiplex PCR, and TCRdb's table has in-frame clones only and misses some. The sample lists about 49,000 clones, around 86% occurring once. This sequence originates from a man in his forties with active COVID-19. This rearrangement joins TRBV27 to TRBJ1-2; 8 bases line up with TRBD1. Sequencing was carried out using peripheral blood. The CDR3 nucleotides are TGTGCCAGCAGTCCAGCCCACAGGGGGGTATGGGGCTACACCTTC. As protein: CASSPAHRGVWGYTF.